This note documents a single TCR beta chain sequence. The data stem from a study of technical replicates of blood from a handful of donors. The table came from immunoSEQ multiplex PCR; TCRdb's copy has only in-frame clones and leaves some out. The sample lists tens of thousands of clones; 80% to 95% were seen once. This CDR3 has 13 residues. CDR1 is MGHDK, CDR2 SYGVNS, per germline. V was cut by 4 bases and J by 4 bases, with 8 bases left in between. The receptor's source is a human donor in good health. The sequenced sample consisted of T cells isolated from PBMCs. V and J are TRBV25-1 and TRBJ1-5; possibly TRBD1 for D (6 bases). The CDR3 loop is CASSAGVNQPQHF. Written as DNA, the CDR3 is TGTGCCAGCAGTGCAGGGGTTAATCAGCCCCAGCATTTT.